A selection of T cell receptor beta chains follows, all from one sample in a study of technical replicates of blood from several donors. Generated by immunoSEQ multiplex PCR, the TCRdb table keeps only in-frame clones and is missing some. The sample shows about 70,000 clones, 80% to 95% of them seen only once. Sample: T cells isolated from PBMCs. The source of these receptors is a human donor in good health. CDR3s include the opening cysteine and the closing phenylalanine or tryptophan. The D gene is left open where the match is weak. Clone size, where shown, is once, few, many, or a class for clones that have expanded.

- - TRBJ1-2 TRBV15 CATSRFGDGYGYTF TGTGCCACCAGCAGATTCGGGGATGGGTATGGCTACACCTTC
TRBD2 - TRBJ2-1 TRBV19 CASGTSGSASMNEQFF TGTGCCAGTGGAACTAGCGGGAGCGCGAGTATGAATGAGCAGTTCTTC
- - TRBJ2-1 TRBV29-1 CSAVALMQGGFYNEQFF TGCAGCGCGGTAGCCCTGATGCAGGGTGGATTCTACAATGAGCAGTTCTTC
- - TRBJ2-1 TRBV15 CATSSPGEGSSYNEQFF TGTGCCACCAGCAGCCCCGGGGAAGGCAGCTCCTACAATGAGCAGTTCTTC
- - TRBJ2-3 TRBV27 CASSFFSGDTQYF TGTGCCAGCAGTTTTTTCTCCGGGGATACGCAGTATTTT
- - TRBJ1-4 TRBV6-5 CASSTREGLGKLFF TGTGCCAGCAGCACCAGGGAAGGGCTTGGGAAACTGTTTTTT
TRBD1 - TRBJ1-1 TRBV11-2 CASSSRQGGQAFF TGTGCCAGCAGCTCCCGACAGGGTGGGCAAGCTTTCTTT
- - TRBJ2-5 TRBV18 CASSPANTQETQYF TGTGCCAGCTCACCAGCGAATACGCAAGAGACCCAGTACTTC
- - TRBJ2-1 TRBV25-1 CASKAGITGNEQFF TGTGCCAGCAAAGCGGGCATCACCGGGAATGAGCAGTTCTTC
- - TRBJ2-3 TRBV15 CATQTAIYRTDTQYF TGTGCCACTCAAACTGCGATTTATCGCACAGATACGCAGTATTTT
TRBD2 - TRBJ2-5 TRBV11-2 CASSLRGRAMETQYF TGTGCCAGCAGCTTGCGCGGGAGGGCCATGGAGACCCAGTACTTC
- - TRBJ1-1 TRBV25-1 CASSESKGLGTEAFF TGTGCCAGCAGTGAATCTAAGGGGCTCGGGACTGAAGCTTTCTTT
- - TRBJ1-5 TRBV30 CAFDSGGQPQHF TGTGCCTTCGACAGTGGTGGTCAGCCCCAGCATTTT
- - TRBJ1-5 TRBV7-2 CASSLDRNQPQHF TGTGCCAGCAGCTTAGACAGAAATCAGCCCCAGCATTTT
- - TRBJ2-5 TRBV9 CASSVAAQRNQETQYF TGTGCCAGCAGCGTAGCTGCCCAGCGGAATCAAGAGACCCAGTACTTC
- - TRBJ1-1 TRBV7-9 CASSSGLSGEVGTEAFF TGTGCCAGCAGCTCCGGGCTGTCAGGGGAAGTCGGCACTGAAGCTTTCTTT
- - TRBJ1-1 TRBV7-9 CASSLSGVNTEAFF TGTGCCAGCAGCTTATCAGGGGTGAACACTGAAGCTTTCTTT
- - TRBJ1-2 TRBV5-1 CASSSHPLDSNYGYTF TGCGCCAGCAGCTCCCACCCCTTGGACAGTAACTATGGCTACACCTTC
- - TRBJ2-7 TRBV28 CASSLEGGPYEQYF TGTGCCAGCAGTTTAGAGGGAGGCCCCTACGAGCAGTACTTC
- - TRBJ1-4 TRBV6-1 CASSEGPNEKLFF TGTGCCAGCAGTGAGGGCCCTAATGAAAAACTGTTTTTT
- - TRBJ2-1 TRBV11-2 CASSFGGGSYNEQFF TGTGCCAGCAGCTTCGGGGGTGGCTCGTACAATGAGCAGTTCTTC
TRBD2 - TRBJ2-1 TRBV4-1 CASSLTSGIYNEQFF TGCGCCAGCAGCCTCACTAGCGGGATCTACAATGAGCAGTTCTTC
- - TRBJ2-5 TRBV28 CASSDDRSETQYF TGTGCCAGCAGTGATGACAGGTCAGAGACCCAGTACTTC
TRBD2 - TRBJ2-4 TRBV5-1 CASSLRLAGLAKNIQYF TGCGCCAGCAGCCTAAGACTAGCGGGCTTAGCCAAAAACATTCAGTACTTC
- - TRBJ2-5 TRBV30 CAWSVEEGETQYF TGTGCCTGGAGTGTTGAGGAGGGGGAGACCCAGTACTTC
- - TRBJ2-3 TRBV2 CASSELRELHTQYF TGTGCCAGCAGTGAATTAAGGGAGTTACATACGCAGTATTTT
- - TRBJ2-1 TRBV7-9 CASSLAGSYNEQFF TGTGCCAGCAGCTTGGCGGGGTCCTACAATGAGCAGTTCTTC
TRBD1 - TRBJ1-4 TRBV7-7 CASSFRTGGNEKLFF TGTGCTAGCAGCTTCCGGACAGGGGGAAATGAAAAACTGTTTTTT
TRBD2 - TRBJ2-1 TRBV19 CASSIAGGASGAYNEQFF TGTGCCAGTAGTATAGCGGGCGGTGCTAGCGGGGCTTACAATGAGCAGTTCTTC
- - TRBJ2-1 TRBV7-2 CASSLRLAIDNEQFF TGTGCCAGCAGCTTAAGGCTAGCGATCGACAATGAGCAGTTCTTC
- few TRBJ2-7 TRBV6-5 CASSYTWGSYEQYF TGTGCCAGCAGTTACACGTGGGGCAGCTACGAGCAGTACTTC
TRBD2 - TRBJ2-2 TRBV9 CASSDLAGGRNTGELFF TGTGCCAGCAGCGACCTAGCGGGAGGTAGGAACACCGGGGAGCTGTTTTTT